This T cell receptor (beta chain) was identified in a study of tumor-infiltrating lymphocytes in primary liver carcinoma. Co-extracting RNA and DNA was done with 20-30 mg of unsorted bulk tissue as input. Sampling was performed at five separate regions of each tumor. Priming with a constant-region primer yielded TCR beta cDNA from about 500 ng total RNA. Amplification in three nested multiplex PCR rounds with slightly modified ARM-PCR gave rise to TCR beta libraries. TCRdb processed the multiplex PCR reads anew with MiXCR; each CDR3 protein has one entry. The sample lists approximately 73,000 distinct CDR3 sequences; about two thirds were seen once. Study findings and constraints: Tumors significantly exceeded blood in top-250-clone fraction (p = 0.039).

A word on this clonotype: Its antigen is as yet unknown. The junction differs from germline at one of its ends, possibly a read error.

This clonotype originated in a woman aged 55-70 years with primary liver carcinoma and hepatitis B virus infection. The sample taken for sequencing was liver tumor tissue from sampling region 4. Subset indicated: tumor region T4, right-lateral pole.

The CDR3 protein is CASGQGQGDYEQYF. The CDR3 DNA is TGTGCTAGCGGCCAGGGACAGGGAGACTACGAGCAGTATTTC. The V and J genes are TRBV4-2 and TRBJ2-7, with 9 bases identical to TRBD1. Germline V CDR1 and CDR2: LGHNA, YNFKEQ. The CDR3 runs 14 residues.